This record covers a single T cell receptor (beta chain). This specimen comes from a study of blood T cell repertoires in COVID-19. Study-level information: COVID-19 samples, acute and convalescent, were from the United States, Italy and Spain. In each case, the material was cDNA or gDNA derived from T cells, B-cell-depleted T cells, or PBMCs.

Germline V gene sequence: CDR1 SGHRS, CDR2 YFSETQ. The CDR3 runs 14 residues. After removal of 0 bases from V and 7 bases from J, the junction contained 6 bases not matched to a gene. In the authors' workflow: For nucleated cells, counts were estimated from reference gene primer amplification. Clones were sequenced by immunoSEQ multiplex PCR, and TCRdb holds only the in-frame ones, with some missing. V, J and clone size derive from that table, while D and trimming were established from the DNA sequence. This table holds approximately 210,000 clones, about 80% found once. Material for sequencing was peripheral blood. The source is a woman older than 75 with COVID-19, enrolled during active disease. This chain uses TRBV5-1 with TRBJ2-7, with TRBD1 matching 8 bases. CDR3 sequence: CASSLGQGSGEQYF. The CDR3 DNA is TGCGCCAGCAGCTTGGGACAGGGGTCGGGGGAGCAGTACTTC.